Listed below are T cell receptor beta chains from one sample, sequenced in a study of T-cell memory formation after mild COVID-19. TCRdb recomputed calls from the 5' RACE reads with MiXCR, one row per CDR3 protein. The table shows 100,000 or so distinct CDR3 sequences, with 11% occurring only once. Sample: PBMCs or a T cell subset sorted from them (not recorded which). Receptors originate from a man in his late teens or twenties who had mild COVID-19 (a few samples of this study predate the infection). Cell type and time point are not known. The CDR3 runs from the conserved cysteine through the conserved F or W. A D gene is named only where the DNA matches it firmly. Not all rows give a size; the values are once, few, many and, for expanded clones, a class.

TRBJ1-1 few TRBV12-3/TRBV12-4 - CASNQGEDTEAFF TGTGCCAGCAACCAGGGCGAAGACACTGAAGCTTTCTTT
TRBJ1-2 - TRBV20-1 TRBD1 CSAIRGPYGYTF TGCAGTGCTATCAGGGGGCCCTATGGCTACACCTTC
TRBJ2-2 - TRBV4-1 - CASSHEGHTGELFF TGCGCCAGCAGCCACGAAGGTCACACCGGGGAGCTGTTTTTT
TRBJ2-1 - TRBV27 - CASSSSYYNEQFF TGTGCCAGCAGTTCCTCCTATTACAATGAGCAGTTCTTC
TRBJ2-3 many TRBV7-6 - CASSLDRDFPDTQYF TGTGCCAGCAGCTTAGACAGGGACTTTCCAGATACGCAGTATTTT
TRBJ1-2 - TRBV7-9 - CASSSKNIVNGYTF TGTGCCAGCAGCTCAAAAAACATAGTGAATGGCTACACCTTC
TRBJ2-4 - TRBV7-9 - CASSRQGLGLAKNIQYF TGTGCCAGCAGCCGACAGGGTTTGGGACTAGCCAAAAACATTCAGTACTTC
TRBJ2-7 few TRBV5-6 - CASSLAGSAYEQYF TGTGCCAGCAGCTTAGCAGGGAGCGCCTACGAGCAGTACTTC
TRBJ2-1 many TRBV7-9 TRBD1 CASSTDRVGEQFF TGTGCCAGCAGCACCGACAGGGTGGGTGAACAGTTCTTC
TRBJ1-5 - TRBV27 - CASSLAAFDQPQHF TGTGCCAGCAGTTTGGCGGCGTTCGATCAGCCCCAGCATTTT
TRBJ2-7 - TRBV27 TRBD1 CASSLRDRYEQYF TGTGCCAGCAGTTTAAGGGACAGATACGAGCAGTACTTC
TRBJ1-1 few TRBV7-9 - CASSTMGTEAFF TGTGCCAGCAGCACCATGGGCACTGAAGCTTTCTTT
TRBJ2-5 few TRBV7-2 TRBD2 CASSKGGSGGRETQYF TGTGCCAGCAGCAAGGGAGGAAGCGGGGGGAGGGAGACCCAGTACTTC
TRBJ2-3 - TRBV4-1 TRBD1 CASSQVGPGGLDTQYF TGCGCCAGCAGCCAAGTGGGGCCAGGGGGCCTAGATACGCAGTATTTT
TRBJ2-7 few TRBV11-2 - CASSFPGTSYEQYF TGTGCCAGCAGCTTTCCAGGAACCTCCTACGAGCAGTACTTC
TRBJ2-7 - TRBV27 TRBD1 CASSLQGYSYEQYF TGTGCCAGCAGCTTACAGGGGTACTCCTACGAGCAGTACTTC
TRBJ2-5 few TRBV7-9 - CASSLRTEKGAQYF TGTGCCAGCAGCTTACGGACGGAGAAAGGGGCCCAGTACTTC
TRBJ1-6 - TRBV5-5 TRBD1 CASSPGQGNSPLHF TGTGCCAGCAGCCCGGGACAGGGAAATTCACCCCTCCACTTT
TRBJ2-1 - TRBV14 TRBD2 CASSQGLTSGGHNEQFF TGTGCCAGCAGCCAAGGCCTGACTAGCGGGGGACACAATGAGCAGTTCTTC
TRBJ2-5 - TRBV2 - CASRDTRVETQYF TGTGCCAGCAGGGATACCAGGGTAGAGACCCAGTACTTC
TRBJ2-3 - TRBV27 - CASLAGVGVTDTQYF TGTGCCAGCTTGGCTGGGGTGGGGGTCACAGATACGCAGTATTTT
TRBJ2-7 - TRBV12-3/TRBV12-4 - CASSLGAGPSYEQYF TGTGCCAGCAGTTTAGGGGCAGGGCCGTCCTACGAGCAGTACTTC
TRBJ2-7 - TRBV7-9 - CASSLETRGTEQYF TGTGCCAGCAGCTTAGAGACAAGGGGAACGGAGCAGTACTTC
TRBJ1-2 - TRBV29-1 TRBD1 CSVERGPYYGYTF TGCAGCGTTGAGAGGGGGCCCTACTATGGCTACACCTTC
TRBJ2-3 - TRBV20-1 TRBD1 CSASEGTGLSDTQYF TGCAGTGCTAGTGAGGGGACAGGGTTGTCAGATACGCAGTATTTT
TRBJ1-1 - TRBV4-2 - CASSQEQGSNTEAFF TGTGCCAGCAGCCAAGAGCAGGGGTCGAACACTGAAGCTTTCTTT
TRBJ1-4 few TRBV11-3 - CASMIATNEKLFF TGTGCCAGCATGATTGCAACTAATGAAAAACTGTTTTTT
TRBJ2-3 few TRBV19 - CASSRVSSDTQYF TGTGCCAGTAGTCGGGTCAGTTCAGATACGCAGTATTTT
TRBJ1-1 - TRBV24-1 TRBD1 CATSEGGQGQTEAFF TGTGCCACCAGTGAGGGGGGACAGGGGCAAACTGAAGCTTTCTTT
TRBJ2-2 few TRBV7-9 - CASSFGSPGTINTGELFF TGTGCCAGCAGCTTCGGCAGCCCCGGAACGATAAACACCGGGGAGCTGTTTTTT
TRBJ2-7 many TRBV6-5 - CASRERRGEQYF TGTGCCAGCAGGGAGCGGCGGGGCGAGCAGTACTTC
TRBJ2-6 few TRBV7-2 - CASSLTPGSPANVLTF TGTGCCAGCAGCTTAACCCCGGGAAGTCCGGCCAACGTCCTGACTTTC
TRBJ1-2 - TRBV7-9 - CASSLGWGGYTF TGTGCCAGCAGCTTAGGGTGGGGAGGCTACACCTTC
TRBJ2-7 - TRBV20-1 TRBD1 CSANRVTGVYEQYF TGCAGTGCGAACAGAGTGACAGGGGTCTACGAGCAGTACTTC
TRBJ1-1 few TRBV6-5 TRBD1 CASSTVGQGGTEAFF TGTGCCAGCAGTACGGTCGGACAGGGGGGGACTGAAGCTTTCTTT
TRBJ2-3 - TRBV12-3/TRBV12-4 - CASSLIWGHSADTQYF TGTGCCAGCAGTTTAATATGGGGGCATAGCGCAGATACGCAGTATTTT
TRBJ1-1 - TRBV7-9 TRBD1 CASSPDRGQQTEAFF TGTGCCAGCAGCCCGGACAGGGGGCAACAAACTGAAGCTTTCTTT
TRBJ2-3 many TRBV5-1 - CASRLEGGTDTQYF TGCGCCAGCAGACTGGAGGGAGGCACAGATACGCAGTATTTT
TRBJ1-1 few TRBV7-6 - CASSPKVGNDEAFF TGTGCCAGCAGCCCGAAGGTCGGTAATGATGAAGCTTTCTTT
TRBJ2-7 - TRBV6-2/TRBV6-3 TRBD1 CASSLPYRGRFEQYF TGTGCCAGCAGCCTACCTTACAGGGGAAGGTTCGAGCAGTACTTC
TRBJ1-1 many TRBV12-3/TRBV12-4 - CASSYGRLANTEAFF TGTGCCAGCAGTTACGGCAGGCTGGCGAACACTGAAGCTTTCTTT
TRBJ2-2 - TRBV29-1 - CSVTGGRGDTGELFF TGCAGCGTTACGGGGGGCCGCGGAGACACCGGGGAGCTGTTTTTT
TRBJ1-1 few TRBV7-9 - CASSLEKADTEAFF TGTGCCAGCAGCTTGGAAAAGGCAGACACTGAAGCTTTCTTT
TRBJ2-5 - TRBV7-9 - CASGPSDSALQETQYF TGTGCCAGCGGTCCTTCGGATTCGGCTCTCCAAGAGACCCAGTACTTC
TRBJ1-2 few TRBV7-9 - CASVRGGTYYGYTF TGTGCCAGCGTCCGCGGGGGAACCTATTATGGCTACACCTTC
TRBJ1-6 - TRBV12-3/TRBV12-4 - CASSPGGVSPLHF TGTGCCAGCAGTCCGGGCGGGGTCTCACCCCTCCACTTT
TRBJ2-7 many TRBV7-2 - CASSQSWGGGYEQYF TGTGCCAGCAGCCAATCGTGGGGGGGCGGGTACGAGCAGTACTTC
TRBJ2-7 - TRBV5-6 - CASSVQYYEQYF TGTGCCAGCAGCGTCCAGTACTACGAGCAGTACTTC
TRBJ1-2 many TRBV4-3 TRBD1 CASSPGTGDGYTF TGCGCCAGCAGCCCCGGGACAGGGGATGGCTACACCTTC
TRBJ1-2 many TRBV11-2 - CASSFRGTYGYTF TGTGCCAGCAGCTTTAGGGGCACCTATGGCTACACCTTC
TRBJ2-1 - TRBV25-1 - CASGKIEGSSYNEQFF TGTGCCAGCGGCAAAATAGAGGGGAGCTCCTACAATGAGCAGTTCTTC
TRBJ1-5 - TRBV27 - CASRASGTNQPQHF TGCGCCAGCAGAGCATCGGGGACAAATCAGCCCCAGCATTTT
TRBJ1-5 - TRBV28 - CASSLAAWRGDRPQHF TGTGCCAGCAGTTTAGCGGCTTGGAGGGGGGATCGGCCCCAGCATTTT
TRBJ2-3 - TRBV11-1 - CASSLPAGPDTQYF TGTGCCAGCAGCTTACCAGCAGGCCCAGATACGCAGTATTTT
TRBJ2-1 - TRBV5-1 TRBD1 CASSRGQGDFRDEQFF TGCGCCAGCAGCCGTGGACAGGGGGACTTTAGAGATGAGCAGTTCTTC
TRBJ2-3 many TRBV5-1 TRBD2 CASYPSGGPGDTQYF TGCGCCAGCTACCCAAGCGGGGGGCCTGGGGATACGCAGTATTTT
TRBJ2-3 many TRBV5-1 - CASSWRGGSGTDTQYF TGCGCCAGCAGCTGGAGGGGCGGATCCGGCACAGATACGCAGTATTTT
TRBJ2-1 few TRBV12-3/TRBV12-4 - CASRGRLTYNEQFF TGTGCCAGCAGAGGACGTCTTACCTACAATGAGCAGTTCTTC
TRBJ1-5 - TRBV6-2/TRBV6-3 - CASSYDYQPQHF TGTGCCAGCAGTTACGATTATCAGCCCCAGCATTTT